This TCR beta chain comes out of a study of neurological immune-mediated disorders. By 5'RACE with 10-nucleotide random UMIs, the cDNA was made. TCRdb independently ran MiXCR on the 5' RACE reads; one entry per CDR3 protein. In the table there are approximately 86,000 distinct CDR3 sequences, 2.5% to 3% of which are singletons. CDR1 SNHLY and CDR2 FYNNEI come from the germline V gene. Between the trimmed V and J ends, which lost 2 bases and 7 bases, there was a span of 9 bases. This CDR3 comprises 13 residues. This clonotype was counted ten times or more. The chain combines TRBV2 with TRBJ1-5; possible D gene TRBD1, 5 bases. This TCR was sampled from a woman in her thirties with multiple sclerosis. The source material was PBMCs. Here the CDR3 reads CASSEQGRQPQHF. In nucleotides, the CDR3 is TGTGCCAGCAGTGAACAGGGCCGGCAGCCCCAGCATTTT.